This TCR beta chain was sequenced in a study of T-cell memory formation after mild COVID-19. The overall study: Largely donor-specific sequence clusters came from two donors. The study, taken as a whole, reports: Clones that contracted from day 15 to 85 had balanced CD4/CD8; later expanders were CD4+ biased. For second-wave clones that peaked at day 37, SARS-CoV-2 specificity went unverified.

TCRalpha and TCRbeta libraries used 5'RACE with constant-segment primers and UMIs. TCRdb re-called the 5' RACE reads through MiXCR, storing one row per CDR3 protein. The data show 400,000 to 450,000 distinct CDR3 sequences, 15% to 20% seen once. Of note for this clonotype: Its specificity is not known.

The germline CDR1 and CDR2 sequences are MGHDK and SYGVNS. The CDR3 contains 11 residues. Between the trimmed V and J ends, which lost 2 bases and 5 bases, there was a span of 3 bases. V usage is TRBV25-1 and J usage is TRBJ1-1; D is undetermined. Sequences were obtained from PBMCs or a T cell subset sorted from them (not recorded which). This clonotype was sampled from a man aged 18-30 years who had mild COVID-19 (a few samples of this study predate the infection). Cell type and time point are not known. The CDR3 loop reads CASSEGTEAFF. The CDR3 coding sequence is TGTGCCAGCAGTGAAGGAACTGAAGCTTTCTTT. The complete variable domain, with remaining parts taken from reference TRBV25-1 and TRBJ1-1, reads EADIYQTPRYLVIGTGKKITLECSQTMGHDKMYWYQQDPGMELHLIHYSYGVNSTEKGDLSSESTVSRIRTEHFPLTLESARPSHTSQYLCASSEGTEAFFGQGTRLTVV.